These 19 T cell receptor beta chains were all obtained from the same sample, sequenced in a study of blood T cell repertoires in COVID-19. Sequenced by immunoSEQ multiplex PCR; TCRdb stores in-frame clones only, minus some. The sample holds over 450,000 clones, roughly nine tenths seen once. Specimen: peripheral blood. The receptors originated from a woman aged 50 to 60 with COVID-19, enrolled during active disease.

The rearrangement links TRBV3-1 (or the pseudogene TRBV3-2) to TRBJ2-1; 14 bases map to TRBD2. The ends lost 4 bases at V and 7 bases at J; junction bases unmatched: 0. This CDR3 has 14 residues. Germline assignment: CDR1 LGHDT and CDR2 YNNKEL (reference sequence). CDR3 in amino acids: CASSRTSGGNEQFF. In DNA form, the CDR3 reads TGTGCCAGCAGCCGGACTAGCGGGGGGAATGAGCAGTTCTTC.

CDR3 sequence: CSVGRGQETQYF. The CDR3 bases are TGCAGCGTTGGCAGGGGGCAGGAGACCCAGTACTTC. The chain uses TRBV29-1 and TRBJ2-5, with TRBD1 identical over 8 bases. V trimming: 4 bases; J trimming: 5 bases; junction bases outside the gene matches: 3. CDR3 length equals 12 residues. Germline assignment: CDR1 SQVTM and CDR2 ANQGSEA.

The chain employs TRBV19 and TRBJ1-3, with D unclear. Germline CDR1 reads LNHDA; CDR2 reads SQIVND (reference sequence). Trimming removed 4 bases at V and 4 bases at J, with 8 bases between. The CDR3 is made up of 13 amino acids. The CDR3: CASSNTGGNTIYF. Written as DNA, the CDR3 is TGTGCCAGTAGTAACACCGGGGGAAACACCATATATTTT.

The chain uses TRBV5-1 and TRBJ2-2, with TRBD1 matching 8 bases. The CDR3 has 15 residues. CDR1 and CDR2 (germline): SGHRS, YFSETQ. J was trimmed by 7 bases and V by 1 base; bases with no gene match: 6. The chain's CDR3 is CASSLRTGMIGELFF. CDR3 DNA: TGCGCCAGCAGCTTGAGGACAGGGATGATCGGGGAGCTGTTTTTT. Variable domain in full (rest from reference TRBV5-1 and TRBJ2-2): KAGVTQTPRYLIKTRGQQVTLSCSPISGHRSVSWYQQTPGQGLQFLFEYFSETQRNKGNFPGRFSGRQFSNSRSEMNVSTLELGDSALYLCASSLRTGMIGELFFGEGSRLTVL.

This chain joins TRBV5-4 and TRBJ1-2; D unresolved. Germline-derived CDR1 and CDR2 are SGHNT and YYREEE (reference sequence). This CDR3 has 12 amino acids. Trimming shortened V by 0 bases and J by 4 bases, and 4 bases separated the two germline ends. The CDR3 spells CASSLGVYGYTF. DNA for the CDR3: TGTGCCAGCAGCTTGGGAGTCTATGGCTACACCTTC.

V gene TRBV29-1 combines with J gene TRBJ2-1, with 9 bases fitting TRBD2. This CDR3 is built from 14 residues. The germline V gene encodes CDR1 SQVTM and CDR2 ANQGSEA. The trim removed 4 bases at V and 10 bases at J, leaving 11 bases unmatched. The CDR3 is CSVATSGSLTEQFF. CDR3 nucleotide sequence: TGCAGCGTTGCAACTAGCGGGTCCCTCACCGAGCAGTTCTTC.

This clone occurred a few times. J is TRBJ2-1 and V is TRBV12-3 or TRBV12-4, with D possibly TRBD2 on 6 matching bases. The CDR3 length is 13 residues. V dropped 1 base and J dropped 5 bases, with 6 bases sitting between them. The CDR3 loop is CASSLGTNNEQFF. The CDR3 DNA is TGTGCCAGCAGTTTAGGGACTAACAATGAGCAGTTCTTC.

CDR3 sequence: CASSSGQGNTGELFF. The CDR3 DNA reads as TGTGCCAGCAGTTCCGGACAGGGAAACACCGGGGAGCTGTTTTTT. The J gene is TRBJ2-2, the V gene TRBV27; 8 bases match TRBD1. V shed 4 bases and J 2 bases; nucleotides not matched to a gene: 3. CDR3 length: 15 amino acids. Germline CDR1 MNHEY, CDR2 SMNVEV (reference sequence).

The chain has TRBV5-1 and TRBJ2-3; 9 nucleotides match TRBD1. The CDR3 consists of 15 residues. J gave up 0 bases and V 3 bases, and 2 bases lay outside the gene matches. Germline V lookup: CDR1 SGHRS, CDR2 YFSETQ. The CDR3 loop reads CASSSTGGSTDTQYF. Written as DNA, the CDR3 is TGCGCCAGCAGCTCGACAGGGGGTAGCACAGATACGCAGTATTTT.

This clone was found a few times. This sequence joins TRBV5-1 and TRBJ1-2; 7 positions match TRBD1. V lost 0 bases to trimming and J lost 2 bases; unmatched junction nucleotides: 4. Germline CDR1 and CDR2: SGHRS and YFSETQ. This CDR3 has 15 residues. The chain's CDR3 is CASSLEEGANYGYTF. The CDR3 DNA follows: TGCGCCAGCAGCTTGGAAGAGGGGGCAAACTATGGCTACACCTTC.

V usage is TRBV27 and J usage is TRBJ2-1; TRBD2 agrees at 11 bases. The length of the CDR3 is 15 residues. The V gene end was trimmed by 8 bases and the J gene end by 10 bases; junction bases not matched to a gene: 13. CDR1 and CDR2 (germline): MNHEY, SMNVEV (reference sequence). The CDR3 DNA sequence: TGTGCCAGCGGGTCGATAGCGGGGGGGCGCCCAGAGCAGTTCTTC. This codes for CASGSIAGGRPEQFF.

This rearrangement joins TRBV28 to TRBJ2-1, with no clear D. The CDR3 is made up of 12 amino acids. Per germline, CDR1 MDHEN and CDR2 SYDVKM. The ends were cut back, 6 bases at V and 9 bases at J, with 12 bases in the middle. CDR3 protein: CASSLTVSEQFF. Written as DNA, the CDR3 is TGTGCCAGCAGCCTTACCGTTAGTGAGCAGTTCTTC.

The CDR3 is CAWSVADEQYF. The CDR3 nucleotides read TGTGCCTGGAGTGTGGCAGACGAGCAGTACTTC. This chain uses TRBV30 with TRBJ2-7; D is undetermined. Trimming shortened V by 0 bases and J by 5 bases, and 5 bases separated the two germline ends. The germline gives CDR1 GTSNPN, CDR2 SVGIG (reference sequence). The CDR3 is 11 residues long. Using reference TRBV30 and TRBJ2-7 for the parts outside the CDR3, the full variable domain is SQTIHQWPATLVQPVGSPLSLECTVEGTSNPNLYWYRQAAGRGLQLLFYSVGIGQISSEVPQNLSASRPQDRQFILSSKKLLLSDSGFYLCAWSVADEQYFGPGTRLTVT.

The V and J genes are TRBV7-6 and TRBJ1-4, with TRBD1 matching over 9 bases. The germline V gene encodes CDR1 SGHVS and CDR2 FNYEAQ. CDR3 size: 15 residues. V was clipped by 1 base and J by 8 bases; unmatched bases: 5. CDR3 bases: TGTGCCAGCAGCTTAGGGGGACAGGGAGAGGAAAAACTGTTTTTT. It specifies CASSLGGQGEEKLFF.

This rearrangement joins TRBV10-3 to TRBJ1-1, with D perhaps TRBD1 (5 bases). The CDR3 covers 15 residues. V lost 0 bases, J lost 5 bases, and 13 bases lay in between. Germline assignment: CDR1 ENHRY and CDR2 SYGVKD. The CDR3 region has the DNA TGTGCCATCAGTGAGTCGCAGGGTCGGAGAACTGAAGCTTTCTTT. Translation gives CAISESQGRRTEAFF.

The sample holds a few counts of this clone. V gene TRBV19 combines with J gene TRBJ1-1, with D unresolved. Per germline, CDR1 LNHDA and CDR2 SQIVND (reference sequence). The CDR3 length is 13 residues. The V and J ends lost 4 bases and 6 bases respectively, with 12 bases between them. The CDR3 DNA follows: TGTGCCAGTAGTACCCCGGTGAATGCTGAAGCTTTCTTT. Protein product: CASSTPVNAEAFF. The variable domain in full, with the rest retrieved from reference TRBV19 and TRBJ1-1, is DGGITQSPKYLFRKEGQNVTLSCEQNLNHDAMYWYRQDPGQGLRLIYYSQIVNDFQKGDIAEGYSVSREKKESFPLTVTSAQKNPTAFYLCASSTPVNAEAFFGQGTRLTVV.

The rearrangement uses TRBV2 and TRBJ1-2; D ambiguous. The V end was cut by 5 bases, the J end by 4 bases, with 17 bases between. Per germline, CDR1 SNHLY and CDR2 FYNNEI. The CDR3 length is 15 residues. CDR3 protein: CASSSDERGSYGYTF. CDR3 DNA: TGTGCCAGCAGTTCGGACGAACGGGGAAGCTATGGCTACACCTTC.

The chain couples TRBV27 to TRBJ1-6; no definite D call. This CDR3 has 15 amino acids. The V end lost 0 bases, the J end lost 0 bases, and 3 bases lay between the germline ends. CDR1 is MNHEY, CDR2 SMNVEV, per germline (reference sequence). CDR3 region: CASSLSASYNSPLHF. The DNA for the CDR3 is TGTGCCAGCAGTTTATCGGCCTCCTATAATTCACCCCTCCACTTT.

This sequence joins TRBV28 and TRBJ2-7; tentatively, D is TRBD1 (6 bases). The CDR3 has 14 amino acids. The V end lost 5 bases, the J end lost 0 bases, and 11 bases lay between the germline ends. Germline V gene data show CDR1 as MDHEN and CDR2 as SYDVKM. CDR3 sequence reads: CASSQMDSSYEQYF. As DNA, the CDR3 is TGTGCCAGCAGTCAGATGGACAGCTCCTACGAGCAGTACTTC.